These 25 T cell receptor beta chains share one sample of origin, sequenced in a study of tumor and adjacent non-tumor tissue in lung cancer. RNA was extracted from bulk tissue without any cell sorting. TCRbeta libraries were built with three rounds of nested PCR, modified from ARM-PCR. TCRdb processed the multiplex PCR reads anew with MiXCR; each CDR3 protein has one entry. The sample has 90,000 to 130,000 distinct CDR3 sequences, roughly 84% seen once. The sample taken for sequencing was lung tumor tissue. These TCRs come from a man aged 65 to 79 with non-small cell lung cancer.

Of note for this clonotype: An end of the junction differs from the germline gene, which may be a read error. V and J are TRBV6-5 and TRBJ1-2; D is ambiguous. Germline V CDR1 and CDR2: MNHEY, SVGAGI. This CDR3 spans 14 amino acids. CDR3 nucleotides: TGTGTCAGCAGTTACTCGACATTAAACTATGGCTACACCTTC. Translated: CVSSYSTLNYGYTF.

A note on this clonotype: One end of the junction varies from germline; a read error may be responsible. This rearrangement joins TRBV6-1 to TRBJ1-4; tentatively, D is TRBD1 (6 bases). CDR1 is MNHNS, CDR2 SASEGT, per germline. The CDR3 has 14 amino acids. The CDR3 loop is CASTNRATKEKLFF. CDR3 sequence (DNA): TGTGCCAGCACCAACAGGGCAACTAAAGAAAAACTGTTTTTT.

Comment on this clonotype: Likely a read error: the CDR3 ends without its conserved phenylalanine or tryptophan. CDR3 loop: CASSFPMDYGYTI. For the CDR3, the DNA is TGTGCCAGCAGTTTTCCCATGGACTATGGCTACACCATC. This chain joins TRBV12-3 or TRBV12-4 and TRBJ1-2, with D unresolved. This CDR3 has 13 amino acids. V was trimmed by 3 bases and J by 3 bases, leaving 8 bases between them.

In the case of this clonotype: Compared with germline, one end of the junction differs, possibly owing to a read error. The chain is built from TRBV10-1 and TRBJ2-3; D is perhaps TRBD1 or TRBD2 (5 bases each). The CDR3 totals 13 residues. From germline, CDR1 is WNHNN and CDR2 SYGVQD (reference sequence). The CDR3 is CTSSDGTPDTQYF. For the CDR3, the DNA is TGCACCAGCTCAGATGGGACCCCAGATACGCAGTATTTT.

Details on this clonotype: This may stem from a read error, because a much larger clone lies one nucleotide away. The CDR3 DNA reads as TGTGCCAGCAGTTTTCGGAGCGGGAGTCTCCAAGTGACCCAGTACTTC. Protein sequence: CASSFRSGSLQVTQYF. The chain has TRBV28 and TRBJ2-5; 8 nucleotides align to TRBD2. Germline V gene lookup returns CDR1 MDHEN and CDR2 SYDVKM. This CDR3 region has 16 residues. The entire variable domain, with the rest obtained from reference TRBV28 and TRBJ2-5, is as follows: DVKVTQSSRYLVKRTGEKVFLECVQDMDHENMFWYRQDPGLGLRLIYFSYDVKMKEKGDIPEGYSVSREKKERFSLILESASTNQTSMYLCASSFRSGSLQVTQYFGPGTRLLVL.

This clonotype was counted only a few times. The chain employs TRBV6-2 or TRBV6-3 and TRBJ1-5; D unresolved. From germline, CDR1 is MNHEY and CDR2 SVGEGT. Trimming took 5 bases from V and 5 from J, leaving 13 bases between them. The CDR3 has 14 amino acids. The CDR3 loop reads CASSLHRLDQPQHF. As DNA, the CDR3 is TGTGCCAGCAGTCTCCATAGGTTAGATCAGCCCCAGCATTTT.

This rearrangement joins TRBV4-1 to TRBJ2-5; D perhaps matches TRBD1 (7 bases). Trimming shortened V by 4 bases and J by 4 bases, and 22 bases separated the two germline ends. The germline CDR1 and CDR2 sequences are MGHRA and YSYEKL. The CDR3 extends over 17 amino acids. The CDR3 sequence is CASSLGVSRGVSETQYF. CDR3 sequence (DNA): TGCGCCAGCAGCCTTGGAGTATCCAGGGGGGTGTCAGAGACCCAGTACTTC.

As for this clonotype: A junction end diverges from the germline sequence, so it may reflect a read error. CDR3 bases: TGTGCCGTCGGAAGGAGACTAGCACGTTCATACGAACAGTACTTC. This sequence encodes CAVGRRLARSYEQYF. This rearrangement joins TRBV6-5 to TRBJ2-7; TRBD2 matches 7 bases. The CDR3 spans 15 residues. In germline, CDR1 is MNHEY, CDR2 SVGAGI.

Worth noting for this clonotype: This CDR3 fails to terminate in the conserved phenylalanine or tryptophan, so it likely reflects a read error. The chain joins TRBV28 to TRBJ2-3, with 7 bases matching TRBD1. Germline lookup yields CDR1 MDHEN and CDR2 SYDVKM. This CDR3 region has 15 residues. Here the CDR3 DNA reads TGTGCCAGCAGTTTGTTTGGTTTAGGGACAGATATGCAGTATTTG. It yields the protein CASSLFGLGTDMQYL.

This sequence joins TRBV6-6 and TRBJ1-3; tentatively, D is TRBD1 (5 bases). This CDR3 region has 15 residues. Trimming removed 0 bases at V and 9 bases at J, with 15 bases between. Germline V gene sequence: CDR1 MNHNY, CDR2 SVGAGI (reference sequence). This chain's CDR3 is CASSYSGREQSTIYF. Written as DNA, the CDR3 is TGTGCCAGCAGTTACTCAGGCAGGGAGCAGTCCACCATATATTTT.

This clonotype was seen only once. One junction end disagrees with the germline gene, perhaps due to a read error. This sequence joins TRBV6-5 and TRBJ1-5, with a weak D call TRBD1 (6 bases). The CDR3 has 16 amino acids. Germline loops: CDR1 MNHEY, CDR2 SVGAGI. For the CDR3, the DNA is TGTGCCAGCAGTACCCGGGTGGGGGCAACGAGTCAGCCCCAGCGTTTT. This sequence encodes CASSTRVGATSQPQRF.

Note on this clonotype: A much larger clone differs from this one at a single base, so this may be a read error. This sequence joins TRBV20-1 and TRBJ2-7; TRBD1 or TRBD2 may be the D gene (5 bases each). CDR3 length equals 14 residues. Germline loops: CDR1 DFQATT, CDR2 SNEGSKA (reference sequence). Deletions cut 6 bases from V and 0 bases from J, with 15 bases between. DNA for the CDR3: TGCAGTGCCGGGGACCCTAGGAGCTCCTACGAGCAGTACTTC. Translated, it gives CSAGDPRSSYEQYF.

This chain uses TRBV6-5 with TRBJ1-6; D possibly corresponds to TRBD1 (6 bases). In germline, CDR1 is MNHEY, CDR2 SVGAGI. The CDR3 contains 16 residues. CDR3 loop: CVNLQGAPTYNSPLHF. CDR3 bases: TGTGTCAATTTACAGGGAGCTCCTACATATAATTCACCCCTCCACTTT.

The CDR3: CASNPSTGSNQPQHF. CDR3 coding DNA: TGTGCCAGCAATCCCTCGACGGGCAGCAATCAGCCCCAGCATTTT. The chain uses TRBV28 and TRBJ1-5; D unclear. Trimming removed 7 bases from V and 1 base from J, with 14 bases in between. The CDR3 spans 15 residues. Germline CDR1 and CDR2: MDHEN and SYDVKM. Together with reference TRBV28 and TRBJ1-5, the CDR3 gives the full variable domain: DVKVTQSSRYLVKRTGEKVFLECVQDMDHENMFWYRQDPGLGLRLIYFSYDVKMKEKGDIPEGYSVSREKKERFSLILESASTNQTSMYLCASNPSTGSNQPQHFGDGTRLSIL.

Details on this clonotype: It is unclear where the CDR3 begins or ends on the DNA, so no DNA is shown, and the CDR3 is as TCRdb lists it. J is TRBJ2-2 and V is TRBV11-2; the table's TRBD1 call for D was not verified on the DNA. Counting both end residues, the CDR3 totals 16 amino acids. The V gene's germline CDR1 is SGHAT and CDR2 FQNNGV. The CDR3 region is CASSLVGAGIAGELFF.

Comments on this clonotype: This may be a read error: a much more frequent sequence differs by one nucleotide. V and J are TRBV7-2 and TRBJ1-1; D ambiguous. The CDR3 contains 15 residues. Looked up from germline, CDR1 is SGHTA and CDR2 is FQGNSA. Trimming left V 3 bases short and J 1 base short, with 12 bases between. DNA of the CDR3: TGTACCAGCAGCTTTTCCTCGGCAGGGAACACTGAAGCTTTCTTT. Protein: CTSSFSSAGNTEAFF.

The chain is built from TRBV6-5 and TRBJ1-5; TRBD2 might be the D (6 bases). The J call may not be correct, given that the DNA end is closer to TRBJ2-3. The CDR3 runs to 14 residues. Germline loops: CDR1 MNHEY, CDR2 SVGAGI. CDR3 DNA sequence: TGTGCCAGCAGTTATGACGGGGGAAATCAGCCCCAGTATTTT. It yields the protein CASSYDGGNQPQYF.

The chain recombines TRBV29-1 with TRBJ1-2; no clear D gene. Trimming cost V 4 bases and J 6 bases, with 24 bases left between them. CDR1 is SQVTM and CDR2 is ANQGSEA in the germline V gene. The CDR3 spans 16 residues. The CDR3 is CSVVPYRYSGEHGYTF. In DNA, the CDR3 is TGCAGCGTTGTCCCCTATCGATACTCGGGAGAACATGGCTACACCTTC.

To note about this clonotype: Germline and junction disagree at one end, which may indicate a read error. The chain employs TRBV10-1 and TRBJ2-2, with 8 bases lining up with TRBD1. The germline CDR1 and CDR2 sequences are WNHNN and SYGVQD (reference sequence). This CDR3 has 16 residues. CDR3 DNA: TGCGCCAGTAGTGGAAACAGGGGGTCGGTCACCGGGAAGTTGTTTTTT. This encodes CASSGNRGSVTGKLFF.

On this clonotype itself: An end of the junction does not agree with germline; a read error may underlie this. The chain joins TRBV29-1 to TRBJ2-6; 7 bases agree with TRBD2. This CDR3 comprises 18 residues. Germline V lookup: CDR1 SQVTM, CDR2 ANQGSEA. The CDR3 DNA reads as TGCAGCGTTGCGGGGGGAAGGGGAGGGCCCTCTGGGGCTAACGTCCTGACTTTC. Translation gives CSVAGGRGGPSGANVLTF.

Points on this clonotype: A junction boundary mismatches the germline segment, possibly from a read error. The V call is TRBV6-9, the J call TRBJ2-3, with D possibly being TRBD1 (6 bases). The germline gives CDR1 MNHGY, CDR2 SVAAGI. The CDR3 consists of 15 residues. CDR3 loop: CASSYWGQRTDMQYF. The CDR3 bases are TGTGCCAGCAGTTATTGGGGGCAACGCACAGATATGCAGTATTTT.

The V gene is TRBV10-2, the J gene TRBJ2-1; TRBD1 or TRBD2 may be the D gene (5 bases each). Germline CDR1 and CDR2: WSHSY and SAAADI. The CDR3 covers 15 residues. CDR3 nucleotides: TGCGTAAGCAGGTCCCTGGGACCCTCTTCTCATGAGCAGTTCTTC. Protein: CVSRSLGPSSHEQFF.

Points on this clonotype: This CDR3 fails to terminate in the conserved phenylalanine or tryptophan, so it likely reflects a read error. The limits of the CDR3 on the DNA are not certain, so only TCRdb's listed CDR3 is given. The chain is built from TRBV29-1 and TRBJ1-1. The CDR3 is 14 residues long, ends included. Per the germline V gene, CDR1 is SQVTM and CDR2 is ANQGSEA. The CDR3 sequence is CSAQTSRGLSRSSS.

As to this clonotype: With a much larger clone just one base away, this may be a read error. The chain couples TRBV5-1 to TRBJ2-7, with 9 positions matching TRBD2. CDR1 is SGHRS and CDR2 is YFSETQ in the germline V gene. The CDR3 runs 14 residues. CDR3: CAGSLDLAGREQYF. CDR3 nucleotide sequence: TGCGCCGGCAGCTTGGATCTAGCGGGGCGCGAGCAGTACTTC.

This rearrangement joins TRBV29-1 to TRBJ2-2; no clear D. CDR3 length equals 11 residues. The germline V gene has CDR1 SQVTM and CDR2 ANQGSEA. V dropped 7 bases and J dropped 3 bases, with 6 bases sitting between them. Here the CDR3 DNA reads TGCAGCGGACTCGACACCGGGGAGCTGTTTTTT. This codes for CSGLDTGELFF.